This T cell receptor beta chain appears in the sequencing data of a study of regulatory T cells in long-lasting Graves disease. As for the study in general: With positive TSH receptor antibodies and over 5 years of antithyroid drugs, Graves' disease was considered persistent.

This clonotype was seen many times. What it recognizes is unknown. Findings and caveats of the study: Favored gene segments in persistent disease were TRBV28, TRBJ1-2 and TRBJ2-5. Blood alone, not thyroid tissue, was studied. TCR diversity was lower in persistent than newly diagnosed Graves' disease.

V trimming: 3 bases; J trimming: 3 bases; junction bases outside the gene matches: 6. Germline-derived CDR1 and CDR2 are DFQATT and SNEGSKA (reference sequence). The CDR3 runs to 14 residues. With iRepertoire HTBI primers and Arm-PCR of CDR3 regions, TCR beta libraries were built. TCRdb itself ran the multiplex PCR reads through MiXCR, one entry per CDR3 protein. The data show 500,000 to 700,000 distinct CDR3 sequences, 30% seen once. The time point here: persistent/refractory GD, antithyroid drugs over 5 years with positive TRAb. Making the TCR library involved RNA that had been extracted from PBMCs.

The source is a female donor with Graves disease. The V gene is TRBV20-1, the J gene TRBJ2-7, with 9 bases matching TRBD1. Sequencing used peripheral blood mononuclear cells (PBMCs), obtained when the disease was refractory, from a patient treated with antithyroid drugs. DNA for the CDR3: TGCAGTGCTAGCGCGGGACAGGGAGGCTACGAGCAGTACTTC. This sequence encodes CSASAGQGGYEQYF.